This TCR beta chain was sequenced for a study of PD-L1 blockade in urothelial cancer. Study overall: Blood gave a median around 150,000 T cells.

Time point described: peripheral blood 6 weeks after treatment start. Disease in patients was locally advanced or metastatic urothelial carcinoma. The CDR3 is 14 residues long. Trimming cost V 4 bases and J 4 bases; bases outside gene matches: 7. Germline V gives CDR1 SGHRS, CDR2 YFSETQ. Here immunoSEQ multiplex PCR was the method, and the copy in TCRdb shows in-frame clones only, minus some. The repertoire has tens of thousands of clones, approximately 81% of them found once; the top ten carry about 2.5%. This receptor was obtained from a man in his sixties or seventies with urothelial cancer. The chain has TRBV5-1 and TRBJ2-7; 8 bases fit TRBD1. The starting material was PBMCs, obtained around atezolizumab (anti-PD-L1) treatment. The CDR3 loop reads CASSTTGVGYEQYF. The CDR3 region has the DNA TGCGCCAGCAGCACGACAGGGGTGGGTTACGAGCAGTACTTC.